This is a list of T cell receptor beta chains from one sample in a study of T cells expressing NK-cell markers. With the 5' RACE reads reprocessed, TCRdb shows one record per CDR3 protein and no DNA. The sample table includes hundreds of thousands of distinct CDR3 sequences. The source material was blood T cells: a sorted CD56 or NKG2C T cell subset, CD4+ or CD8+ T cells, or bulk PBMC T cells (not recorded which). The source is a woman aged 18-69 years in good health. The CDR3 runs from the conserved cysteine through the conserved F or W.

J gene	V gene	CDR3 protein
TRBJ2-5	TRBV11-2	CASRREGQETQYF
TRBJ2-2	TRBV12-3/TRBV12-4	CASKPYGGASTGELFF
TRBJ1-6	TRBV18	CASSDGRGNSPLHF
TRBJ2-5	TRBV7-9	CASSPDRAGLFQETQYF
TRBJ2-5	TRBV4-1	CASSHDTRVETQYF
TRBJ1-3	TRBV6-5	CASSYDGATGNTIYF
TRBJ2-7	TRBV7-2	CASSSPPGLAQYEQYF
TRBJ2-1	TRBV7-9	CASSPLIGGSYNEQFF
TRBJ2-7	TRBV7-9	CASSESLNSYEQYF
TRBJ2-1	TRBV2	CASSGGLAPNEQFF
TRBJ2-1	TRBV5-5	CASSPDGAGGPSNEQFF
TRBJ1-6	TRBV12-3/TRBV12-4	CASSYSQSISSPLHF
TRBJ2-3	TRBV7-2	CASSLLLGDTQYF
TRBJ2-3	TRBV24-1	CATSDPTGDSTDTQYF
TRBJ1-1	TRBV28	CASRYCGQGSPEAFF
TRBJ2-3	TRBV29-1	CSVEPGVRETQYF
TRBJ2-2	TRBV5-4	CASKGANTGELFF